This T cell receptor beta chain was sequenced during a study of T cells expressing NK-cell markers. Study in general: HCMV seropositivity marked seven of the eight sequenced donors; one was seronegative.

Concerning this clonotype: What it binds is unknown.

Study outcomes and limitations: CD8+ T cells in 5 or 6 donors included dominant NKG2C+ clonotypes at 1.0-7.0%.

TCRdb re-called the 5' RACE reads; one entry per CDR3 protein, DNA not given. This sample contains 300,000 or so distinct CDR3 sequences. This TCR was sampled from a woman between 18 and 70 years old in good health. The sequenced material came from blood T cells: a sorted CD56 or NKG2C T cell subset, CD4+ or CD8+ T cells, or bulk PBMC T cells (not recorded which).

The CDR3 loop is CASSSRLQGRAYNEQFF. This sequence joins TRBV11-3 and TRBJ2-1. This CDR3 contains 17 residues. Germline assignment: CDR1 SGHNT and CDR2 YENEEA.